The rows below give T cell receptor beta chains drawn from one sample of a study of cytomegalovirus exposure and HLA in healthy donors. The protocol was immunoSEQ multiplex PCR, while the TCRdb copy is restricted to in-frame clones and leaves out a portion. The sample contains about 250,000 clones, more than 70% of which appear only once. Material for sequencing was PBMCs. These receptors all stem from a boy aged 10-17 years in good health and CMV-seronegative. The CDR3 runs from the conserved cysteine through the conserved F or W. Fields, in order: J gene, V gene, CDR3 protein.

>TRBJ1-5|TRBV19
CASSTTGGRQPQHF
>TRBJ2-1|TRBV5-4
CATQGASGRVWDNEQFF
>TRBJ2-2|TRBV27
CASSLLGTGELFF
>TRBJ2-1|TRBV27
CASTFGAGAIQGEQFF
>TRBJ2-4|TRBV30
CAWSVARKSGVQYF
>TRBJ1-1|TRBV7-6
CASSLNPSEYTEAFF
>TRBJ1-5|TRBV5-8
CASSFRSNQPQHF
>TRBJ1-5|TRBV6-6
CASSYSTGWNQPQHF
>TRBJ2-7|TRBV7-9
CASSLEGPEQYF
>TRBJ1-5|TRBV6-1
CASSQAGGSNQPQHF
>TRBJ1-3|TRBV5-8
CASSFDRGVGNTIYF
>TRBJ1-4|TRBV9
CASSATGAVATNEKLFF
>TRBJ1-4|TRBV6-6
CASSRRGFNEKLFF
>TRBJ1-2|TRBV19
CASRRQTPNYGYTF
>TRBJ2-1|TRBV10-3
CAIAWDRKFNEQFF
>TRBJ2-7|TRBV5-6
CASSLPGGREEQYF
>TRBJ1-5|TRBV5-1
CASSRRGNRDFSNQPQHF
>TRBJ2-1|TRBV14
CASSFGAGDVHNEQFF
>TRBJ1-4|TRBV5-6
CASSPLDSYHEKLFF
>TRBJ1-2|TRBV2
CASSDFLYGYTF
>TRBJ1-5|TRBV19
CASSAALAYSNQPQHF
>TRBJ2-5|TRBV11-3
CASSLDGFQETQYF
>TRBJ2-3|TRBV4-2
CASSVWTSGGADTQYF
>TRBJ1-5|TRBV2
CASSKLSPGSLFSNQPQHF
>TRBJ1-2|TRBV30
CAWSGTHGYTF
>TRBJ2-2|TRBV5-6
CASSLELTGELFF